These 20 T cell receptor beta chains originate from one sample sequenced in a study of B cell selection in AIRE deficiency. TCRdb's table, derived via immunoSEQ multiplex PCR, lists solely in-frame clones and lacks some. The sample lists around 20,000 clones; 94% were seen once. Sorted regulatory T cells were CD4-positive, CD25-high and CD127-low or negative. Sequencing was carried out using Tregs sorted from PBMCs. These TCRs come from a human donor with AIRE deficiency.

The chain is built from TRBV21-1 and TRBJ2-7; TRBD2 reflects the table's D call only, with no check against the DNA. TRBV21-1 is noted as a pseudogene. The CDR3 has 14 amino acids. The CDR3 DNA is TGTGCCAGCAGCTATCTAGGAGGGTCCTACGAGCAGTACTTC. Its translation: CASSYLGGSYEQYF.

The chain couples TRBV4-2 to TRBJ2-2; TRBD2 might be the D (7 bases). CDR3 length equals 15 residues. The germline V gene has CDR1 LGHNA and CDR2 YNFKEQ. Between the trimmed V and J ends, which lost 6 bases and 3 bases, there was a span of 14 bases. CDR3 DNA sequence: TGTGCCAGCAGACCGGGGGGCGCGGACACCGGGGAGCTGTTTTTT. Translating gives CASRPGGADTGELFF.

The V and J genes are TRBV10-3 and TRBJ2-6, with 8 bases lining up with TRBD1. CDR1 and CDR2 (germline): ENHRY, SYGVKD. The CDR3 length is 20 residues. The V and J ends lost 6 bases and 0 bases, in that order; junction bases with no gene match: 16. This CDR3 reads CAISRALLQGAGSGANVLTF. For the CDR3, the DNA is TGTGCCATCAGCCGCGCCCTCCTCCAGGGGGCCGGCTCTGGGGCCAACGTCCTGACTTTC.

The gene calls are TRBV18 and TRBJ2-2; possibly TRBD1 for D (6 bases). Germline V gene sequence: CDR1 KGHSH, CDR2 LQKENI. This CDR3 contains 14 residues. V shed 8 bases and J shed 5 bases, with 15 bases lying between them. CDR3 bases: TGTGCCAGCATGCCAGGGACACTTACCGGGGAGCTGTTTTTT. It yields the protein CASMPGTLTGELFF. The whole variable domain, filled in from reference TRBV18 and TRBJ2-2, reads NAGVMQNPRHLVRRRGQEARLRCSPMKGHSHVYWYRQLPEEGLKFMVYLQKENIIDESGMPKERFSAEFPKEGPSILRIQQVVRGDSAAYFCASMPGTLTGELFFGEGSRLTVL.

This clone appeared once. The chain combines TRBV29-1 with TRBJ1-1, with TRBD1 matching over 7 bases. V lost 6 bases to trimming and J lost 4 bases; unmatched junction nucleotides: 14. This CDR3 is 15 amino acids long. The germline CDR1 and CDR2 sequences are SQVTM and ANQGSEA. CDR3 sequence: CSVVGSKTGFTEAFF. CDR3 nucleotides: TGCAGCGTCGTCGGCTCAAAGACAGGGTTCACTGAAGCTTTCTTT.

The chain uses TRBV7-2 and TRBJ2-7; TRBD2 might be the D (6 bases). This CDR3 is 15 amino acids long. Germline loops: CDR1 SGHTA, CDR2 FQGNSA. Trimming cost V 1 base and J 0 bases, with 10 bases left between them. The CDR3 bases are TGTGCCAGCAGCTTAGGGGACGGGAGCTCCTACGAGCAGTACTTC. Encoded protein: CASSLGDGSSYEQYF.

The count of this clone is one. This chain uses TRBV5-6 with TRBJ2-7; D is perhaps TRBD1 (5 bases). The CDR3 sequence is 14 residues long. V was clipped by 4 bases and J by 3 bases, with 14 bases between them. In germline, CDR1 is SGHDT, CDR2 YYEEEE. CDR3 sequence (DNA): TGTGCCAGCAGCCTCAGGGAATCCCGCTACGAGCAGTACTTC. This translates into CASSLRESRYEQYF.

This clone was seen a single time. The chain joins TRBV7-9 to TRBJ1-2; no definite D call. Germline values: CDR1 SEHNR, CDR2 FQNEAQ (reference sequence). Trimming left V 5 bases short and J 8 bases short, with 12 bases between. The CDR3 covers 12 residues. In nucleotides, the CDR3 is TGTGCCAGCAGCCCCGGACTCCAGGGCTACACCTTC. The encoded protein is CASSPGLQGYTF.

V gene TRBV19 combines with J gene TRBJ1-3; D not resolved. CDR3 length equals 12 residues. Germline V lookup: CDR1 LNHDA, CDR2 SQIVND (reference sequence). Trimming shortened V by 6 bases and J by 4 bases, and 7 bases separated the two germline ends. CDR3 coding DNA: TGTGCCAGTAGATCACCGGGAAACACCATATATTTT. Translated: CASRSPGNTIYF.

The rearrangement links TRBV6-1 to TRBJ2-6; D ambiguous. Germline V gene lookup returns CDR1 MNHNS and CDR2 SASEGT. Trimming removed 6 bases from V and 10 bases from J, with 7 bases in between. The CDR3 sequence is 11 residues long. The CDR3 here is CASSKLNVLTF. The CDR3 DNA follows: TGTGCCAGCAGCAAGCTGAACGTCCTGACTTTC.

This clone was detected once. The chain is built from TRBV9 and TRBJ2-7, with D hard to call. V lost 3 bases, J lost 2 bases, and 12 bases lay in between. There are 14 residues in the CDR3. From germline, CDR1 is SGDLS and CDR2 YYNGEE. The DNA of the CDR3 is TGTGCCAGCAGCGGTGTCTTACCCCCCTACGAGCAGTACTTC. It translates to CASSGVLPPYEQYF.

The chain uses TRBV29-1 and TRBJ1-1; D remains unclear. The germline gives CDR1 SQVTM, CDR2 ANQGSEA. V lost 7 bases to trimming and J lost 3 bases, with 15 bases between them. The length of the CDR3 is 13 residues. The CDR3 nucleotides read TGCAGCGGGAGGAGAGGAGAATACACTGAAGCTTTCTTT. Its translation is CSGRRGEYTEAFF.

This chain connects TRBV4-2 to TRBJ2-4; weak D call: TRBD2 (6 bases). The CDR3 spans 17 residues. The germline CDR1 and CDR2 sequences are LGHNA and YNFKEQ. V was trimmed by 4 bases and J by 1 base, leaving 17 bases between them. The CDR3 here is CASSPLGAGEAKNIQYF. As DNA, the CDR3 is TGTGCCAGCAGCCCCCTGGGAGCGGGTGAGGCCAAAAACATTCAGTACTTC.

This chain joins TRBV30 and TRBJ2-7; 9 bases match TRBD1. CDR1 is GTSNPN, CDR2 SVGIG, per germline (reference sequence). There are 24 residues in the CDR3. The V gene end was trimmed by 0 bases and the J gene end by 1 base; junction bases not matched to a gene: 31. CDR3 in amino acids: CAWSVYKARFTGQGFGERSYEQYF. DNA of the CDR3: TGTGCCTGGAGTGTATATAAAGCGCGGTTCACGGGACAGGGCTTCGGAGAGAGATCCTACGAGCAGTACTTC.

The J gene is TRBJ2-5, the V gene TRBV20-1; unclear D gene. There are 11 residues in the CDR3. Germline lookup yields CDR1 DFQATT and CDR2 SNEGSKA (reference sequence). Trimming removed 7 bases from V and 5 bases from J, with 11 bases in between. The CDR3 DNA follows: TGCAGTGGTGCATTTGGGGAGACCCAGTACTTC. Residues: CSGAFGETQYF.

Points on this clone: Other DNA sequences within the sample encode an identical CDR3. This rearrangement joins TRBV7-3 to TRBJ2-7; 7 nucleotides match TRBD2. The V gene's germline CDR1 is SGHTA and CDR2 FQGTGA. This CDR3 is 15 amino acids long. Trimming cost V 2 bases and J 8 bases; bases outside gene matches: 12. CDR3 nucleotide sequence: TGTGCCAGCAGCTTAGCTGGACTGGCGGGAGAGCAGCAGTACTTC. Protein sequence: CASSLAGLAGEQQYF. Drawing the rest from reference TRBV7-3 and TRBJ2-7, the complete variable domain is GAGVSQTPSNKVTEKGKYVELRCDPISGHTALYWYRQSLGQGPEFLIYFQGTGAADDSGLPNDRFFAVRPEGSVSTLKIQRTERGDSAVYLCASSLAGLAGEQQYFGPGTRLTVT.

This clone showed up just once. This sequence joins TRBV7-9 and TRBJ2-5; D may be TRBD1 or TRBD2 (5 bases each). Germline lookup yields CDR1 SEHNR and CDR2 FQNEAQ (reference sequence). The CDR3 covers 12 residues. Trimming removed 11 bases at V and 1 base at J, with 11 bases between. DNA of the CDR3: TGTGCCGTCTACGGGGCCCAAGAGACCCAGTACTTC. The encoded protein is CAVYGAQETQYF.

The rearrangement joins TRBV4-2 to TRBJ2-5, with unresolved D. Per germline, CDR1 LGHNA and CDR2 YNFKEQ. V lost 1 base and J 4 bases, leaving 13 bases between the germline ends. CDR3 size: 15 residues. The CDR3 nucleotides are TGTGCCAGCAGCCAAGCACACTACGCAGGAGAGACCCAGTACTTC. This encodes CASSQAHYAGETQYF.

The gene calls are TRBV19 and TRBJ1-2, with TRBD1 matching 7 bases. There are 14 residues in the CDR3. Unmatched junction bases numbered 6, after V lost 6 bases and J lost 2 bases. The germline CDR1 and CDR2 sequences are LNHDA and SQIVND (reference sequence). CDR3 residues: CASRVQGRNYGYTF. As DNA, the CDR3 is TGTGCCAGTAGGGTACAGGGGAGAAACTATGGCTACACCTTC.

The V gene is TRBV2, the J gene TRBJ2-2, with TRBD2 matching over 8 bases. With V trimmed by 7 bases and J by 5 bases, 3 bases remained unmatched. Germline V lookup: CDR1 SNHLY, CDR2 FYNNEI. This CDR3 is built from 13 residues. CDR3 nucleotide sequence: TGTGCCAGCACACCGGGAGGGACCGGGGAGCTGTTTTTT. Amino acids: CASTPGGTGELFF.